Below, one T cell receptor beta chain is given with its context. Its target is unknown. The record originates from a study of blood T cells in healthy people across ages. Study findings and constraints: Diversity estimated from one million T cells was considered an underestimate. Across samples, TCR beta diversity tracked strongly with naive T cell percentage.

A second PCR, run for about 7 to 11 cycles, used a sample-barcoded 5' primer plus a J-beta primer mix. Researchers report that a template-switch adaptor with 12 random nucleotides tagged each cDNA molecule. TCRdb fed the 5' RACE reads into MiXCR, producing one record per CDR3 protein. This sample carries roughly 500,000 distinct CDR3 sequences, under 30% of them seen once, and the ten largest clones take around 10%. Trimming cost V 1 base and J 5 bases, with 6 bases left between them. Germline V lookup: CDR1 KGHDR, CDR2 SFDVKD. The CDR3 loop spans 13 amino acids. The same data also contributed to another study, on T cells of mothers and their children. That source reports: Every mother supplied over 9 million TCR beta CDR3 reads and every child 2.5 million to 3.5 million.

The origin of this receptor is a boy between 10 and 17 years old in good health. The sequenced sample consisted of blood. This chain joins TRBV24-1 and TRBJ2-3; unclear D gene. The CDR3 DNA reads as TGTGCCACCAGTGATTTCTACTTAGATACGCAGTATTTT. The encoded protein is CATSDFYLDTQYF.